These 29 T cell receptor beta chains originate from one sample sequenced in a study of cytomegalovirus exposure and HLA in healthy donors. Primers: 60 Vbeta forward and 13 Jbeta reverse. Measured with immunoSEQ multiplex PCR; TCRdb has only the in-frame clones, and not every one. The sample has about 110,000 clones, about four fifths seen once; the top ten hold roughly a fifth. The source material was PBMCs. These receptors all stem from a man younger than 45 in good health and CMV-seropositive.

The V call is TRBV2, the J call TRBJ2-1; D might be TRBD1 (6 bases). In germline, CDR1 is SNHLY, CDR2 FYNNEI. This CDR3 has 12 amino acids. The V end lost 7 bases, the J end lost 9 bases, and 13 bases lay between the germline ends. CDR3 loop: CASTARGGEQFF. CDR3 coding DNA: TGTGCCAGCACGGCCAGGGGTGGTGAGCAGTTCTTC.

The genes are TRBV10-2 and TRBJ2-7; 8 bases map to TRBD2. This CDR3 contains 15 residues. Per the germline V gene, CDR1 is WSHSY and CDR2 is SAAADI. V was pared by 3 bases and J by 5 bases, with 9 bases of the junction left unmatched. In nucleotides, the CDR3 is TGCGCCAGCAGTGATCCAGGCGAGCGGGAGCACGAGCAGTACGTC. Encoded protein: CASSDPGEREHEQYV.

The V and J genes are TRBV7-8 and TRBJ2-3; the match to TRBD1 covers 11 bases. CDR3 length: 18 amino acids. Germline loops: CDR1 SGHVS, CDR2 FQNEAQ. V was clipped by 0 bases and J by 4 bases; unmatched bases: 9. The CDR3 sequence is CASSLAYWRTGGADTQYF. CDR3 bases: TGTGCCAGCAGCTTAGCGTATTGGAGGACAGGGGGCGCAGATACGCAGTATTTT. Looking up the rest from reference TRBV7-8 and TRBJ2-3 gives the full variable domain: GAGVSQSPRYKVAKRGQDVALRCDPISGHVSLFWYQQALGQGPEFLTYFQNEAQLDKSGLPSDRFFAERPEGSVSTLKIQRTQQEDSAVYLCASSLAYWRTGGADTQYFGPGTRLTVL.

The chain employs TRBV18 and TRBJ1-4; TRBD1 aligns across 7 bases. The ends lost 3 bases at V and 4 bases at J; junction bases unmatched: 5. Germline V gives CDR1 KGHSH, CDR2 LQKENI. This CDR3 region has 15 residues. The CDR3 DNA reads TGTGCCAGCTCACCGTTCACAGGGGTTAATGAAAAACTGTTTTTT. Translating it yields CASSPFTGVNEKLFF.

The chain recombines TRBV5-1 with TRBJ2-3, with 8 positions matching TRBD2. V was clipped by 8 bases and J by 2 bases; unmatched bases: 4. The CDR3 runs 13 residues. Germline CDR1 reads SGHRS; CDR2 reads YFSETQ. The CDR3, as DNA: TGCGCCAGTTCGGGGGGGGTCACAGATACGCAGTATTTT. Translated, it gives CASSGGVTDTQYF.

A word on this clone: This sample includes further DNA sequences coding for the same CDR3. V is TRBV6-1 and J is TRBJ1-6; 9 nucleotides match TRBD1. The length of the CDR3 is 15 residues. Germline values: CDR1 MNHNS, CDR2 SASEGT. The ends lost 8 bases at V and 0 bases at J; junction bases unmatched: 2. CDR3: CASSDRGSYNSPLHF. DNA of the CDR3: TGTGCCAGCTCGGACAGGGGCTCCTATAATTCACCCCTCCACTTT.

The chain has TRBV28 and TRBJ2-3; 8 bases fit TRBD2. Germline CDR1 MDHEN, CDR2 SYDVKM. The CDR3 is made up of 15 amino acids. The trim removed 5 bases at V and 5 bases at J, leaving 9 bases unmatched. CDR3 sequence (DNA): TGTGCCAGCAGTCTTCGGCGGGGGGCGATAGATACGCAGTATTTT. Its translation is CASSLRRGAIDTQYF.

The chain has TRBV10-1 and TRBJ1-5; no firm D call. CDR3 length: 13 amino acids. Trimming cost V 8 bases and J 5 bases, with 13 bases left between them. Germline V CDR1 and CDR2: WNHNN, SYGVQD (reference sequence). Here the CDR3 DNA reads TGCGCCAGCCAGTCCGATCTTGATCAGCCCCAGCATTTT. Translation gives CASQSDLDQPQHF.

This sequence joins TRBV4-1 and TRBJ1-2; tentatively, D is TRBD1 (5 bases). With 1 base removed from V and 4 bases from J, the gap between germline ends came to 13 bases. From germline, CDR1 is MGHRA and CDR2 YSYEKL. The CDR3 is made up of 15 amino acids. CDR3 residues: CASSQVEGLGYGYTF. In DNA form, the CDR3 reads TGCGCCAGCAGCCAAGTGGAGGGGCTCGGCTATGGCTACACCTTC.

The V gene is TRBV2, the J gene TRBJ2-7; TRBD1 agrees at 7 bases. CDR3 length: 14 amino acids. CDR1 is SNHLY, CDR2 FYNNEI, per germline. V lost 6 bases, J lost 6 bases, and 11 bases stayed unmatched. As DNA, the CDR3 is TGTGCCAGCAGCCTCGGACAGGTCTTATCCGAGCAGTACTTC. Residues: CASSLGQVLSEQYF.

This sequence joins TRBV14 and TRBJ2-1; D is possibly TRBD2 (7 bases). The germline V gene encodes CDR1 SGHDN and CDR2 FVKESK. The CDR3 length is 16 residues. V dropped 3 bases and J dropped 7 bases, with 19 bases sitting between them. The chain's CDR3 is CASSHGGEAGANEQFF. The CDR3, as DNA: TGTGCCAGCAGCCATGGGGGCGAGGCGGGAGCTAATGAGCAGTTCTTC. The full variable domain, with the rest looked up from reference TRBV14 and TRBJ2-1, is EAGVTQFPSHSVIEKGQTVTLRCDPISGHDNLYWYRRVMGKEIKFLLHFVKESKQDESGMPNNRFLAERTGGTYSTLKVQPAELEDSGVYFCASSHGGEAGANEQFFGPGTRLTVL.

The chain joins TRBV6-5 to TRBJ1-2, with TRBD1 matching over 9 bases. Germline CDR1 and CDR2: MNHEY and SVGAGI. CDR3 size: 13 residues. Losses at the gene ends were 5 bases for V and 8 bases for J; bases not matched to a gene: 6. The CDR3 region is CASSGQGTRGYTF. For the CDR3, the DNA is TGTGCCAGCAGTGGACAGGGGACCCGAGGCTACACCTTC.

The table lists this clone with a few counts. This chain joins TRBV2 and TRBJ2-3; TRBD1 agrees at 11 bases. The V segment lost 8 bases and the J segment 4 bases; nucleotides outside the gene matches: 5. The CDR3 is 14 residues long. CDR1 and CDR2 (germline): SNHLY, FYNNEI. CDR3 in DNA: TGTGCCAGCCAGGGACAGGGGGGCCCAGATACGCAGTATTTT. Its protein product is CASQGQGGPDTQYF.

This clone was counted once. The chain recombines TRBV5-1 with TRBJ2-2, with D unclear. Trimming stripped 0 bases from V and 4 bases from J, with 10 bases between. Germline CDR1 SGHRS, CDR2 YFSETQ. The CDR3 length is 15 residues. Written as DNA, the CDR3 is TGCGCCAGCAGCTTGGTAGCATCCGTCACCGGGGAGCTGTTTTTT. Its translation: CASSLVASVTGELFF.

The chain carries TRBV28 and TRBJ2-1, with TRBD2 matching 10 bases. In germline, CDR1 is MDHEN, CDR2 SYDVKM. V shed 5 bases, J shed 9 bases, and the junction held 13 bases outside the gene matches. This CDR3 has 16 residues. CDR3 sequence: CASSPPLAGLKGEQFF. The CDR3, as DNA: TGTGCCAGCAGTCCCCCACTAGCGGGGCTTAAGGGTGAGCAGTTCTTC. The full variable domain, in which reference TRBV28 and TRBJ2-1 provide the parts outside the CDR3, is DVKVTQSSRYLVKRTGEKVFLECVQDMDHENMFWYRQDPGLGLRLIYFSYDVKMKEKGDIPEGYSVSREKKERFSLILESASTNQTSMYLCASSPPLAGLKGEQFFGPGTRLTVL.

The chain employs TRBV25-1 and TRBJ1-2; D not certain. The ends were cut back, 7 bases at V and 4 bases at J, with 13 bases in the middle. The CDR3 spans 13 residues. The germline V gene has CDR1 MGHDK and CDR2 SYGVNS. CDR3 bases: TGTGCCAGCATGGCCCCCGATACCTATGGCTACACCTTC. This gives the protein CASMAPDTYGYTF.

This chain connects TRBV6-6 to TRBJ1-2; TRBD1 might be the D (6 bases). V lost 0 bases and J 0 bases, leaving 8 bases between the germline ends. This CDR3 region has 15 residues. Germline CDR1 MNHNY, CDR2 SVGAGI (reference sequence). CDR3 sequence (DNA): TGTGCCAGCAGTTACTCGACAGGTTCTAACTATGGCTACACCTTC. As protein: CASSYSTGSNYGYTF.

This chain connects TRBV28 to TRBJ1-2; no definite D call. This CDR3 spans 12 amino acids. V gave up 3 bases and J gave up 3 bases, with 5 bases separating them. The germline V gene encodes CDR1 MDHEN and CDR2 SYDVKM. The CDR3 region has the DNA TGTGCCAGCAGTTTGTATGACTATGGCTACACCTTC. This encodes CASSLYDYGYTF.

The chain uses TRBV10-3 and TRBJ2-5, with D possibly matching TRBD2 (5 bases). This CDR3 comprises 13 residues. Germline-derived CDR1 and CDR2 are ENHRY and SYGVKD. Trimming removed 3 bases at V and 11 bases at J, with 16 bases between. This CDR3 reads CAISDRAGIEQYF. As DNA, the CDR3 is TGTGCCATCAGTGACCGGGCGGGTATAGAGCAGTACTTC.

V and J are TRBV9 and TRBJ2-2; perhaps TRBD2 as D (5 bases). The CDR3 runs 16 residues. V lost 0 bases and J lost 2, with 11 bases in between. Per the germline V gene, CDR1 is SGDLS and CDR2 is YYNGEE. The CDR3 coding sequence is TGTGCCAGCAGCGTAGCGGGAACAGTTAACACCGGGGAGCTGTTTTTT. Its translation: CASSVAGTVNTGELFF.

The J gene is TRBJ2-4, the V gene TRBV2; 7 nucleotides match TRBD1. Germline V gene lookup returns CDR1 SNHLY and CDR2 FYNNEI. This CDR3 spans 16 amino acids. The junction had 8 bases not matched to a gene; V was cut back by 6 bases and J by 0 bases. As DNA, the CDR3 is TGTGCCAGCAGCACCAGGGACAGCCTAGCCAAAAACATTCAGTACTTC. Its protein product is CASSTRDSLAKNIQYF.

This clone occurred once. The chain joins TRBV12-5 to TRBJ2-3; 7 bases map to TRBD1. Germline lookup yields CDR1 LGHNT and CDR2 FRNRAP. The length of the CDR3 is 17 residues. The ends lost 2 bases at V and 6 bases at J; junction bases unmatched: 14. Written as DNA, the CDR3 is TGTGCTAGTGGTTTGATCACAGGGGACCTCGTAATGGATACGCAGTATTTT. Protein: CASGLITGDLVMDTQYF.

V and J are TRBV6-5 and TRBJ2-5, with D possibly being TRBD1 (6 bases). The closer fit of TRBJ2-7 to the DNA end suggests the J call may be wrong. The CDR3 is made up of 13 amino acids. CDR1 MNHEY and CDR2 SVGAGI come from the germline V gene. CDR3 coding DNA: TGTGCCAGCAGCCAACTGCAGGGGAACGAGCAGTACTTC. Amino acid sequence: CASSQLQGNEQYF.

The chain carries TRBV7-9 and TRBJ1-1, with a possible D match to TRBD1 (5 bases). The length of the CDR3 is 14 residues. V shed 2 bases and J shed 1 base, with 8 bases lying between them. The germline V gene encodes CDR1 SEHNR and CDR2 FQNEAQ (reference sequence). DNA for the CDR3: TGTGCCAGCAGCTTAAATACAGGGAACACTGAAGCTTTCTTT. Translation: CASSLNTGNTEAFF.

This clone was observed a few times. The chain combines TRBV2 with TRBJ2-5; 9 bases match TRBD1. The germline V gene encodes CDR1 SNHLY and CDR2 FYNNEI. Germline trimming cut 7 bases from V and 5 bases from J; bases unmatched to any gene: 2. This CDR3 has 12 residues. This chain's CDR3 is CASTGTGETQYF. As DNA, the CDR3 is TGTGCCAGCACCGGGACAGGGGAGACCCAGTACTTC.

The chain combines TRBV2 with TRBJ2-1; TRBD2 might be the D (5 bases). The V end lost 7 bases, the J end lost 8 bases, and 24 bases lay between the germline ends. Germline V lookup: CDR1 SNHLY, CDR2 FYNNEI. The CDR3 runs 16 residues. DNA for the CDR3: TGTGCCAGCAAGAAGGTACCGCGGGCCCGTATCCATGAGCAGTTCTTC. It is translated as CASKKVPRARIHEQFF.

The chain employs TRBV6-6 and TRBJ2-1; no definite D call. V shed 11 bases and J shed 9 bases, with 14 bases lying between them. Germline lookup yields CDR1 MNHNY and CDR2 SVGAGI (reference sequence). The CDR3 is 11 amino acids. The CDR3 nucleotides are TGTGCCCCCTGCTGCGTTGGTGAGCAGTTCTTC. Translation gives CAPCCVGEQFF.

This chain joins TRBV21-1 and TRBJ2-7; TRBD1, as called in the table, went unchecked against the DNA. TRBV21-1 is a documented pseudogene. This CDR3 has 13 amino acids. CDR3 sequence: CASSWALDYEQYV. In nucleotides, the CDR3 is TGTGCCAGCAGCTGGGCTTTAGATTACGAGCAGTACGTC.

The chain combines TRBV7-8 with TRBJ1-3, with D unclear. V was trimmed by 1 base and J by 0 bases, leaving 10 bases between them. Germline V lookup: CDR1 SGHVS, CDR2 FQNEAQ. The CDR3 sequence is 16 residues long. Here the CDR3 DNA reads TGTGCCAGCAGCTTAGGACTGGTTTACTCTGGAAACACCATATATTTT. Amino acids: CASSLGLVYSGNTIYF. The full variable domain, rest sourced from reference TRBV7-8 and TRBJ1-3, is GAGVSQSPRYKVAKRGQDVALRCDPISGHVSLFWYQQALGQGPEFLTYFQNEAQLDKSGLPSDRFFAERPEGSVSTLKIQRTQQEDSAVYLCASSLGLVYSGNTIYFGEGSWLTVV.